These T cell receptor beta chains were read from a single sample in a study of blood T cell repertoires in COVID-19. The repertoire was sequenced with immunoSEQ multiplex PCR; TCRdb's copy has only in-frame clones and lacks some. The repertoire holds roughly 90,000 clones, with roughly 88% as singletons. The sequenced sample was peripheral blood. All receptors come from a woman older than 75 with active or convalescent COVID-19. The CDR3 runs from the conserved cysteine through the conserved F or W. D genes are given only for firm matches. Some rows mark clone size as missing; the rest say once, few, many or name a class of expanded clone.

D	V	size	J	CDR3
TRBD2	TRBV20-1	-	TRBJ2-3	CSASSGSTDTQYF
TRBD1	TRBV5-6	-	TRBJ2-2	CASSLNRGRGFAGELFF
-	TRBV5-4	few	TRBJ2-6	CASSLDNSGANVLTF
-	TRBV6-2/TRBV6-3	-	TRBJ1-1	CASSLREANTEAFF
TRBD1	TRBV29-1	-	TRBJ2-2	CSVEEARTGGGGELFF
TRBD1	TRBV5-1	-	TRBJ1-2	CASSLGPGGYGYTF
TRBD2	TRBV5-1	-	TRBJ2-1	CASSTFSGGAGNEQFF
-	TRBV12-2	-	TRBJ2-2	CASRLAGVGLAGARVGELFF
-	TRBV29-1	-	TRBJ1-1	CSVEETAEAFF
TRBD2	TRBV24-1	once	TRBJ2-1	CATSDSHGTSGSGSYNEQFF
-	TRBV5-1	-	TRBJ1-1	CASSSGMGGNTEAFF
-	TRBV28	few	TRBJ1-5	CASSFGQNQPQHF
TRBD1	TRBV6-5	-	TRBJ1-2	CASSYSTGGAAGGYTF
TRBD1	TRBV5-6	few	TRBJ1-5	CASSFDRDQPQHF
TRBD2	TRBV7-9	few	TRBJ2-3	CASSLTGTSGTSDTQYF
TRBD1	TRBV7-6	-	TRBJ1-4	CASSYLSQTGAGEKLFF
-	TRBV7-2	-	TRBJ1-2	CASSLGQVSYGYTF
-	TRBV11-2	-	TRBJ2-1	CASSLGSSYNEQFF
-	TRBV28	-	TRBJ1-2	CASSFSGRGRKGYTF
-	TRBV5-1	-	TRBJ2-3	CASTPGTPTDTQYF
TRBD2	TRBV28	few	TRBJ2-7	CASTSGIPAYEQYF
-	TRBV30	-	TRBJ1-3	CAWSVRSAGNTIYF
-	TRBV19	-	TRBJ1-4	CASSARTATNEKLFF
-	TRBV5-6	-	TRBJ1-4	CASSFPAGKLFF
TRBD1	TRBV6-5	-	TRBJ2-2	CASSWNRGPGELFF
TRBD2	TRBV6-6	-	TRBJ2-7	CASSPGTPGRAGGGEQYF
-	TRBV2	-	TRBJ1-2	CASSLRRATGYGYTF
-	TRBV19	-	TRBJ1-2	CASSINADSGYTF
-	TRBV7-9	few	TRBJ1-2	CASSRDRRGYTF
TRBD2	TRBV9	-	TRBJ2-1	CASSFLSSGEYNEQFF
TRBD2	TRBV2	-	TRBJ2-3	CASTLGTSRRTSTDTQYF
-	TRBV29-1	-	TRBJ1-1	CSAKREQTTEAFF
TRBD1	TRBV28	-	TRBJ2-1	CASSLPRGTGVNEQFF
-	TRBV3-1/TRBV3-2	once	TRBJ2-1	CASSQGIAGQAYSYNEQFF
-	TRBV7-8	-	TRBJ2-7	CASSLGSFYEQYF
-	TRBV18	once	TRBJ1-1	CASSPGRNTEAFF
-	TRBV3-1/TRBV3-2	-	TRBJ2-5	CASSQEVRGGQETQYF
TRBD1	TRBV5-1	-	TRBJ2-1	CASSLGAGTGYNEQFF
TRBD2	TRBV28	once	TRBJ2-7	CASSLSGTTSYEQYF
-	TRBV28	-	TRBJ2-7	CASRPGTLSYEQYF
-	TRBV2	-	TRBJ1-1	CASSRTQNTEAFF
TRBD2	TRBV5-6	-	TRBJ2-3	CASTPLRLASDTQYF
-	TRBV5-1	-	TRBJ1-1	CASRRQSMNTEAFF
TRBD1	TRBV5-1	few	TRBJ2-7	CASRKDRGPYEQYF
-	TRBV20-1	-	TRBJ1-2	CSASGGAGNYGYTF
-	TRBV2	-	TRBJ2-1	CASSTSFFTYNEQFF
-	TRBV12-3/TRBV12-4	once	TRBJ2-3	CASSLEQITQYF
-	TRBV6-2/TRBV6-3	-	TRBJ2-1	CASSRGSHEQFF
-	TRBV11-3	-	TRBJ2-7	CASRYSGSAPRPNGEQYF